This T cell receptor (beta chain) was recovered during a study of shared clonotypes between healthy human individuals. Study findings and constraints: Sequencing depth was predicted to influence how clonotypes are shared among donors.

A note on this clone: The target antigen is unknown.

The authors' processing: As immunoSEQ supplied junction-only sequences (without quality scores), filtering differed. TCRdb's copy holds only in-frame clones and misses some; the assay was immunoSEQ multiplex PCR. The V and J calls and the clone size are those of that table, but D and trimming were determined from the DNA. The data hold about 490,000 clones, with around four fifths observed a single time. The CDR3 contains 14 residues. V dropped 5 bases and J dropped 2; count of bases not matched to a gene: 4. Germline V lookup: CDR1 MDHEN, CDR2 SYDVKM. The chain links TRBV28 to TRBJ2-7; 9 bases align to TRBD2. Sequencing input: PBMCs. This TCR was recovered from a woman between 40 and 50 years old in good health. Some clones in this sample may be carry-over from other donors' samples. CDR3 in DNA: TGTGCCAGCAGTCGAGCGGGAGGCCCCTACGAGCAGTACTTC. This codes for CASSRAGGPYEQYF.